This T cell receptor (beta chain) appears in the sequencing data of a study of cytomegalovirus exposure and HLA in healthy donors. The CDR3 runs 14 residues. The V gene's germline CDR1 is MNHEY and CDR2 SMNVEV (reference sequence). Trimming took 5 bases from V and 8 from J, leaving 16 bases between them. TCRdb keeps only in-frame clones here, not all; method: immunoSEQ multiplex PCR. The table shows more than 60,000 clones, with over 95% occurring only once. Sample: PBMCs. The source of this sequence is a woman aged 18-30 years in good health and CMV-seropositive. The chain couples TRBV27 to TRBJ2-1; tentatively, D is TRBD2 (6 bases). CDR3 nucleotide sequence: TGTGCCAGCAGTCCCCTGTGGGGGGAGGATGAGCAGTTCTTC. As protein: CASSPLWGEDEQFF.